These 30 T cell receptor beta chains were sequenced from one sample in a study of T-cell memory formation after mild COVID-19. TCRdb called the 5' RACE reads again in MiXCR, with one record for every CDR3 protein. Of just over 400,000 distinct CDR3 sequences in the sample, roughly a quarter are singletons; the top ten hold roughly 14%. Specimen: PBMCs or a T cell subset sorted from them (not recorded which). The receptors derive from an adult woman who had mild COVID-19 (a few samples of this study predate the infection). Cell type and time point are not known.

The chain uses TRBV27 and TRBJ1-6; 8 nucleotides line up with TRBD1. With 5 bases clipped from V and 9 bases from J, the junction kept 12 bases outside the gene matches. The CDR3 has 16 residues. Germline V gene lookup returns CDR1 MNHEY and CDR2 SMNVEV (reference sequence). The CDR3 here is CASSPLPGTGGSPLHF. For the CDR3, the DNA is TGTGCCAGCAGTCCCCTCCCCGGGACAGGAGGTTCACCCCTCCACTTT.

This clonotype came up a few times. This chain uses TRBV5-1 with TRBJ2-7, with D unclear. Germline V gives CDR1 SGHRS, CDR2 YFSETQ. This CDR3 region has 15 residues. V was shortened by 0 bases and J by 3 bases, with 13 bases between the two germline ends. This chain's CDR3 is CASSLAEKRLYEQYF. The CDR3 DNA reads as TGCGCCAGCAGCTTGGCGGAAAAAAGACTCTACGAGCAGTACTTC. Full variable domain (rest looked up from reference TRBV5-1 and TRBJ2-7): KAGVTQTPRYLIKTRGQQVTLSCSPISGHRSVSWYQQTPGQGLQFLFEYFSETQRNKGNFPGRFSGRQFSNSRSEMNVSTLELGDSALYLCASSLAEKRLYEQYFGPGTRLTVT.

This clonotype turned up a few times. This chain joins TRBV6-4 and TRBJ2-1; D unclear. This CDR3 has 13 residues. The V end was cut by 1 base, the J end by 6 bases, with 7 bases between. Germline CDR1 and CDR2: MRHNA and SNTAGT. In nucleotides, the CDR3 is TGTGCCAGCAGTGACTTTGCTTTCAATGAGCAGTTCTTC. This codes for CASSDFAFNEQFF.

The chain is built from TRBV20-1 and TRBJ2-1; 8 bases are a match to TRBD2. Germline CDR1 and CDR2: DFQATT and SNEGSKA (reference sequence). The CDR3 has 15 amino acids. Trimming cost V 0 bases and J 7 bases; bases outside gene matches: 8. The CDR3 bases are TGCAGTGCTAGAGAGGTAGCGGGAAAAAAAAATGAGCAGTTCTTC. This sequence encodes CSAREVAGKKNEQFF.

The chain employs TRBV5-1 and TRBJ2-3; TRBD2 matches 13 bases. The V segment lost 3 bases and the J segment 2 bases; nucleotides outside the gene matches: 6. Looked up from germline, CDR1 is SGHRS and CDR2 is YFSETQ. This CDR3 comprises 17 residues. This chain's CDR3 is CASSSGLAGTPTDTQYF. DNA of the CDR3: TGCGCCAGCAGCTCGGGACTAGCGGGGACCCCCACAGATACGCAGTATTTT.

This clonotype was counted between two and nine times. The chain recombines TRBV29-1 with TRBJ2-7, with 9 bases fitting TRBD1. V shed 5 bases and J 0 bases; nucleotides not matched to a gene: 2. Germline V gene sequence: CDR1 SQVTM, CDR2 ANQGSEA. The CDR3 sequence is 13 residues long. DNA of the CDR3: TGCAGCGTTCGACAGGGGGGCTCCTACGAGCAGTACTTC. This encodes CSVRQGGSYEQYF.

This clonotype appeared many times. The V call is TRBV5-1, the J call TRBJ2-2; 7 bases map to TRBD1. The V gene's germline CDR1 is SGHRS and CDR2 YFSETQ. The CDR3 covers 14 residues. After removal of 5 bases from V and 2 bases from J, the junction contained 3 bases not matched to a gene. The CDR3 region has the DNA TGCGCCAGCAGGACAGGGTATAACACCGGGGAGCTGTTTTTT. This sequence encodes CASRTGYNTGELFF.

The V and J genes are TRBV20-1 and TRBJ2-4, with D hard to call. V was clipped by 4 bases and J by 1 base, with 11 bases between them. This CDR3 region has 14 residues. From germline, CDR1 is DFQATT and CDR2 SNEGSKA (reference sequence). In DNA, the CDR3 is TGCAGTGCTATCGGTGGCTGGGCCAAAAACATTCAGTACTTC. Protein product: CSAIGGWAKNIQYF.

V is TRBV30 and J is TRBJ2-5; D might be TRBD2 (5 bases). V gave up 0 bases and J gave up 1 base, with 12 bases separating them. Germline V gives CDR1 GTSNPN, CDR2 SVGIG (reference sequence). This CDR3 is 15 amino acids long. The CDR3 loop reads CAWSVTDLSQETQYF. The CDR3 DNA reads TGTGCCTGGAGTGTCACGGACTTAAGCCAAGAGACCCAGTACTTC.

V is TRBV29-1 and J is TRBJ2-7; 8 positions agree with TRBD2. Germline V gives CDR1 SQVTM, CDR2 ANQGSEA. The CDR3 is made up of 14 amino acids. With V trimmed by 3 bases and J by 0 bases, 4 bases remained unmatched. CDR3 nucleotide sequence: TGCAGCGTTGACTCGGGAGGGCCCTCCTACGAGCAGTACTTC. Its protein is CSVDSGGPSYEQYF.

The chain links TRBV10-3 to TRBJ1-1, with 7 nucleotides matching TRBD1. The germline V gene encodes CDR1 ENHRY and CDR2 SYGVKD. The CDR3 runs 14 residues. Losses at the gene ends were 2 bases for V and 7 bases for J; bases not matched to a gene: 7. The CDR3 loop reads CAISEGTAIHEAFF. CDR3 sequence (DNA): TGTGCCATCAGTGAGGGGACAGCTATTCATGAAGCTTTCTTT.

This clonotype was picked up a small number of times. This chain uses TRBV30 with TRBJ2-6; D not certain. CDR1 is GTSNPN and CDR2 is SVGIG in the germline V gene (reference sequence). CDR3 length equals 15 residues. V lost 3 bases and J lost 0, with 9 bases in between. In DNA form, the CDR3 reads TGTGCCTGGAGAGCACAGAACTCTGGGGCCAACGTCCTGACTTTC. Residues: CAWRAQNSGANVLTF.

This rearrangement joins TRBV20-1 to TRBJ2-7, with D hard to call. The CDR3 extends over 16 amino acids. V shed 0 bases and J shed 0 bases, with 15 bases lying between them. Germline V lookup: CDR1 DFQATT, CDR2 SNEGSKA (reference sequence). CDR3 region: CSARDLNGTYSYEQYF. CDR3 nucleotides: TGCAGTGCTAGAGATTTGAACGGAACATACTCCTACGAGCAGTACTTC.

The V call is TRBV5-8, the J call TRBJ1-2, with 7 bases lining up with TRBD1. The CDR3 sequence is 13 residues long. The V and J ends lost 4 bases and 7 bases, in that order; junction bases with no gene match: 7. Germline CDR1 is SGHTS and CDR2 is YDEGEE. The CDR3: CASSLTGFFGYTF. The CDR3 DNA reads TGTGCCAGCAGCCTGACAGGGTTCTTTGGCTACACCTTC.

V and J are TRBV20-1 and TRBJ2-3; D is ambiguous. The CDR3 is 15 amino acids. Trimming removed 6 bases at V and 3 bases at J, with 19 bases between. CDR1 and CDR2 (germline): DFQATT, SNEGSKA (reference sequence). For the CDR3, the DNA is TGCAGTGCAAGAAGCGCGATGGGGATGACAGATACGCAGTATTTT. As protein: CSARSAMGMTDTQYF.

In this sample, this clonotype turned up many times. This chain joins TRBV29-1 and TRBJ1-1; 11 bases map to TRBD1. CDR1 SQVTM and CDR2 ANQGSEA come from the germline V gene. This CDR3 region has 15 residues. Unmatched junction bases numbered 8, after V lost 7 bases and J lost 1 base. Here the CDR3 reads CSGRTGGMWNTEAFF. The CDR3 nucleotides read TGCAGCGGTCGGACAGGGGGCATGTGGAACACTGAAGCTTTCTTT.

V gene TRBV6-5 combines with J gene TRBJ2-3, with TRBD2 identical over 13 bases. The CDR3 extends over 14 amino acids. The V gene end was trimmed by 4 bases and the J gene end by 7 bases; junction bases not matched to a gene: 2. Per the germline V gene, CDR1 is MNHEY and CDR2 is SVGAGI. For the CDR3, the DNA is TGTGCCAGCAGTTTGACTAGCGGGGGGTATACGCAGTATTTT. Its translation is CASSLTSGGYTQYF.

The count of this clonotype is one. V gene TRBV27 combines with J gene TRBJ2-1; TRBD1 might be the D (5 bases). CDR3 length: 11 residues. V was clipped by 9 bases and J by 5 bases, with 8 bases between them. Germline values: CDR1 MNHEY, CDR2 SMNVEV (reference sequence). The CDR3: CASRQNNEQFF. The DNA of the CDR3 is TGTGCCAGTCGACAGAACAATGAGCAGTTCTTC.

This clonotype appeared a few times. The V gene is TRBV5-1, the J gene TRBJ2-1, with 8 bases fitting TRBD2. V shed 1 base, J shed 4 bases, and the junction held 7 bases outside the gene matches. This CDR3 has 16 residues. Looked up from germline, CDR1 is SGHRS and CDR2 is YFSETQ. The CDR3 loop is CASSLSRASGYNEQFF. The CDR3 bases are TGCGCCAGCAGCTTGAGTCGTGCTAGCGGGTACAATGAGCAGTTCTTC.

The chain links TRBV5-1 to TRBJ1-2; D not certain. Germline V gene sequence: CDR1 SGHRS, CDR2 YFSETQ. The CDR3 has 15 amino acids. V dropped 6 bases and J dropped 3 bases, with 18 bases sitting between them. As DNA, the CDR3 is TGCGCCAGCACCGCCGGAGGCACCTCTTACTATGGCTACACCTTC. Translation gives CASTAGGTSYYGYTF.

This clonotype was seen only a few times. The chain joins TRBV6-1 to TRBJ2-2, with no clear D. Per germline, CDR1 MNHNS and CDR2 SASEGT. The V and J ends lost 6 bases and 3 bases respectively, with 26 bases between them. CDR3 size: 19 residues. This CDR3 reads CASRQAPGTLEIDTGELFF. CDR3 in DNA: TGTGCCAGCAGGCAGGCCCCGGGCACGCTAGAAATTGACACCGGGGAGCTGTTTTTT.

Only a few counts were recorded for this clonotype. This chain connects TRBV13 to TRBJ2-7, with 12 bases that match TRBD1. The CDR3 is made up of 15 amino acids. The germline V gene has CDR1 PRHDT and CDR2 FYEKMQ (reference sequence). The V and J ends lost 1 base and 6 bases, in that order; junction bases with no gene match: 4. CDR3 protein: CASSLEGTGGVEQYF. The CDR3 nucleotides are TGTGCCAGCAGCTTAGAGGGGACAGGGGGCGTCGAGCAGTACTTC.

This chain links TRBV30 with TRBJ1-4; D perhaps matches TRBD1 (6 bases). V lost 3 bases, J lost 4 bases, and 9 bases lay in between. Germline V CDR1 and CDR2: GTSNPN, SVGIG (reference sequence). This CDR3 contains 13 residues. The DNA of the CDR3 is TGTGCCTGGAGCGCGGGACATAATGAAAAACTGTTTTTT. Protein: CAWSAGHNEKLFF.

In this sample, this clonotype turned up a few times. The chain recombines TRBV10-3 with TRBJ2-5; 10 nucleotides align to TRBD1. The CDR3 extends over 15 amino acids. Germline-derived CDR1 and CDR2 are ENHRY and SYGVKD. Trimming cost V 7 bases and J 4 bases; bases outside gene matches: 9. The CDR3 sequence is CAINSLGQGRETQYF. The CDR3 DNA reads TGTGCCATCAACTCATTGGGACAGGGGAGAGAGACCCAGTACTTC.

V usage is TRBV7-8 and J usage is TRBJ2-7; D is unresolved. This CDR3 comprises 17 residues. Trimming removed 4 bases at V and 4 bases at J, with 23 bases between. Germline V gives CDR1 SGHVS, CDR2 FQNEAQ. The CDR3 sequence is CASSSSQVVSGSYEQYF. CDR3 DNA: TGTGCCAGCAGCTCATCGCAAGTGGTGAGTGGGTCATACGAGCAGTACTTC.

In its sample, this clonotype was seen a few times. The chain joins TRBV4-3 to TRBJ2-3; 9 nucleotides line up with TRBD1. The CDR3 extends over 19 amino acids. V dropped 0 bases and J dropped 2; count of bases not matched to a gene: 12. Looked up from germline, CDR1 is LGHNA and CDR2 is YSLEER. The chain's CDR3 is CASSQEGDRGAHDTDTQYF. The CDR3 DNA reads TGCGCCAGCAGCCAAGAAGGCGACAGGGGGGCACACGACACAGATACGCAGTATTTT.

A few counts support this clonotype. The chain has TRBV7-9 and TRBJ2-3; D is unresolved. Deletions cut 6 bases from V and 4 bases from J, with 11 bases between. The CDR3 totals 13 residues. Looked up from germline, CDR1 is SEHNR and CDR2 is FQNEAQ (reference sequence). This CDR3 reads CASRTPLADTQYF. For the CDR3, the DNA is TGTGCCAGCAGGACCCCTCTAGCAGATACGCAGTATTTT.

V gene TRBV6-2 or TRBV6-3 combines with J gene TRBJ1-5; unclear D gene. Germline CDR1 reads MNHEY; CDR2 reads SVGEGT. This CDR3 is 14 amino acids long. Trimming cost V 4 bases and J 0 bases, with 7 bases left between them. The CDR3 DNA follows: TGTGCCAGCAGTTGGGCCAGTAGCAATCAGCCCCAGCATTTT. Translating it yields CASSWASSNQPQHF.

This clonotype turned up a few times. Here the CDR3 reads CASSQGLAENSQETQYF. In DNA form, the CDR3 reads TGCGCCAGCAGCCAAGGGCTAGCGGAAAATTCCCAAGAGACCCAGTACTTC. The genes are TRBV4-1 and TRBJ2-5; 7 nucleotides match TRBD2. Germline V CDR1 and CDR2: MGHRA, YSYEKL. The J segment lost 1 base and the V segment lost 1 base, leaving 9 bases of the junction unmatched. The CDR3 has 17 amino acids.

Points on this clonotype: One end of the junction is discordant with germline, which a read error may explain. The chain has TRBV4-2 and TRBJ2-1; TRBD2 aligns across 7 bases. Germline V lookup: CDR1 LGHNA, CDR2 YNFKEQ. This CDR3 spans 17 amino acids. Written as DNA, the CDR3 is TGTGCCAGCAGCCTATTAGAGGTGGGCGGGGGAAAAAATGAGCAGTTATTC. Its protein product is CASSLLEVGGGKNEQLF.